This is a list of T cell receptor beta chains from one sample in a study of T cells in Graves' hyperthyroidism and ophthalmopathy. MiXCR, applied by TCRdb to the multiplex PCR reads, yields one record per CDR3 protein. The table shows fewer than 350,000 distinct CDR3 sequences, with 13% occurring only once. Sample: blood. These TCRs come from a woman aged 25-40 years with Graves' hyperthyroidism that later progressed to Graves' ophthalmopathy. Each CDR3 is given with its conserved first and last residue. D genes are given only for firm matches. Expanded clones get a size class; other rows say once, few or many, or leave the size out.

TRBV20-1	.	TRBJ1-2	.	TGCAGTGTTTTGGGCTACACCTTC	CSVLGYTF
TRBV5-1	many	TRBJ2-1	.	TGCGCCAGCAGCTTGCAGGGAGGCAATGAGCAGTTCTTC	CASSLQGGNEQFF
TRBV15	.	TRBJ2-7	.	TGTGCCACCAGCACGGGACTTTCCTACGAGCAGTACTTC	CATSTGLSYEQYF
TRBV29-1	few	TRBJ2-7	.	TGCAGCGTTGAAGCCGGGTACGAGCAGTACTTC	CSVEAGYEQYF
TRBV27	many	TRBJ2-7	.	TGTGCCAGCAGTTCGGACCGGACGGACTACGAGCAGTACTTC	CASSSDRTDYEQYF
TRBV29-1	many	TRBJ1-5	.	TGCAGCGTTGGTGAAGGGGGGGAATATCAGCCCCAGCATTTT	CSVGEGGEYQPQHF
TRBV15	.	TRBJ2-4	TRBD1	TGTGCCACCAGCAGGGACAGGGGTTGGGGAGCCAAAAACATTCAGTACTTC	CATSRDRGWGAKNIQYF
TRBV20-1	.	TRBJ2-5	TRBD2	TGCAGTGCTAGGGAGCGGGGAGAGGGAGAGACCCAGTACTTC	CSARERGEGETQYF
TRBV6-1	many	TRBJ2-7	.	TGTGCCAGCAGACCTGCGGGACAGCAATACGAGCAGTACTTC	CASRPAGQQYEQYF
TRBV28	many	TRBJ1-1	.	TGTGCCAGCAGTTTACCCCAACGACAGGCGGCTCGAGCTTTCTTT	CASSLPQRQAARAFF
TRBV6-2/TRBV6-3	.	TRBJ2-6	.	TGTGCCGGGTCAGGAGGATCTGGGGCCAACGTCCTGACTTTC	CAGSGGSGANVLTF
TRBV20-1	.	TRBJ1-1	.	TGCAGTGCTTTAGCGACCACTGAAGCTTTCTTT	CSALATTEAFF
TRBV7-2	.	TRBJ2-2	TRBD2	TGTGCCAGCAGCTTTGCAGCGGGAGGGCTCCCCGGGGAGCTGTTTTTT	CASSFAAGGLPGELFF
TRBV19	.	TRBJ2-1	.	TGTGCCAGTACTTCAGGGGTAGAGTCCTACAATGAGCAGTTCTTC	CASTSGVESYNEQFF
TRBV28	many	TRBJ1-2	TRBD1	TGTGCCAGCAGTCACAGACAGGGGCAGTTTGGCTACACCTTC	CASSHRQGQFGYTF
TRBV11-2	many	TRBJ2-1	TRBD1	TGTGCCAGCAGCTTGACCAGCCCCGGGACAGGGGGCTGGAATGAGCAGTTCTTC	CASSLTSPGTGGWNEQFF
TRBV27	many	TRBJ1-5	TRBD1	TGTGCCAGCAGTTCCAGACAGGGGGGAAACAATCAGCCCCAGCATTTT	CASSSRQGGNNQPQHF
TRBV5-4	.	TRBJ2-1	.	TGTGCCAGCAGCTTGGCCGGCCAGAGCTCCTACAATGAGCAGTTCTTC	CASSLAGQSSYNEQFF
TRBV27	.	TRBJ1-6	TRBD1	TGTGCCAGCCGGCGGGGACAGGGTGGATCACCCCTCCACTTT	CASRRGQGGSPLHF
TRBV5-6	many	TRBJ1-5	.	TGTGCCAGCAGCTTGCAGATACGCTTATCTCAGCCCCAGCATTTT	CASSLQIRLSQPQHF
TRBV2	many	TRBJ1-4	.	TGTGCCAGCAGTGAAGCGCTTTTACATGCAACTAATGAAAAACTGTTTTTT	CASSEALLHATNEKLFF
TRBV28	many	TRBJ2-3	TRBD2	TGTGCCAGCAGCTTTCGACTAGCGAGTACAGATACGCAGTATTTT	CASSFRLASTDTQYF
TRBV30	many	TRBJ2-1	.	TGTGCCTGGAGTCCACGACATGAGCAGTTCTTC	CAWSPRHEQFF
TRBV29-1	medium-sized	TRBJ1-1	.	TGCAGCGTTGAAGCTCTTCGGGGGTTCATGAACACTGAAGCTTTCTTT	CSVEALRGFMNTEAFF
TRBV4-1	many	TRBJ2-3	.	TGCGCCAGCAGCCAAGAGAACACAGATACGCAGTATTTT	CASSQENTDTQYF
TRBV10-3	.	TRBJ2-6	.	TGTGCCATCAGTGACCTCGAGACCTCTGGGGCCAACGTCCTGACTTTC	CAISDLETSGANVLTF
TRBV3-1	many	TRBJ2-5	.	TGTGCCAGCAGCCAATCCCCCGAATCTGTGGAGACCCAGTACTTC	CASSQSPESVETQYF
TRBV28	many	TRBJ2-1	.	TGTGCCAGCAGTTTCTCCGGTCCAGCGGGTGTGAATGAGCAGTTCTTC	CASSFSGPAGVNEQFF
TRBV6-2/TRBV6-3	many	TRBJ2-3	.	TGTGCCAGCAGTTGGGATCCGAGCCGTCGCGGTTACACAGATACGCAGTATTTT	CASSWDPSRRGYTDTQYF
TRBV9	many	TRBJ1-3	TRBD1	TGTGCCAGCAGCCCGACAGGGTGGGCTGGAAACACCATATATTTT	CASSPTGWAGNTIYF
TRBV28	many	TRBJ2-5	.	TGTGCCAGCAGTTTTGATGCAGGGTCACGGACCCAGTACTTC	CASSFDAGSRTQYF
TRBV4-1	.	TRBJ2-3	.	TGCGCCAGCAGCCAAGAGCCCCCAGATACGCAGTATTTT	CASSQEPPDTQYF